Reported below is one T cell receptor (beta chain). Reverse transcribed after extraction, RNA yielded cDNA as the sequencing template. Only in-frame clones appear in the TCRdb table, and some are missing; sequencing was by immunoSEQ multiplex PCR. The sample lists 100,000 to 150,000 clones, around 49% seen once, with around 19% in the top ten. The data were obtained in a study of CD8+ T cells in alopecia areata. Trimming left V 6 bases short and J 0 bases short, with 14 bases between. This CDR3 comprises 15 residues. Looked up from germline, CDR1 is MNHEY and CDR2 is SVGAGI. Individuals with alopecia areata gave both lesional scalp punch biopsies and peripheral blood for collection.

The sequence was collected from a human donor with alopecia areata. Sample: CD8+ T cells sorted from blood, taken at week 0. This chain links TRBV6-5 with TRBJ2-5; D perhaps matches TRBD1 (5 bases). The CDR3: CASSHRGHNQETQYF. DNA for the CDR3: TGTGCCAGCAGCCACCGCGGACACAACCAAGAGACCCAGTACTTC.